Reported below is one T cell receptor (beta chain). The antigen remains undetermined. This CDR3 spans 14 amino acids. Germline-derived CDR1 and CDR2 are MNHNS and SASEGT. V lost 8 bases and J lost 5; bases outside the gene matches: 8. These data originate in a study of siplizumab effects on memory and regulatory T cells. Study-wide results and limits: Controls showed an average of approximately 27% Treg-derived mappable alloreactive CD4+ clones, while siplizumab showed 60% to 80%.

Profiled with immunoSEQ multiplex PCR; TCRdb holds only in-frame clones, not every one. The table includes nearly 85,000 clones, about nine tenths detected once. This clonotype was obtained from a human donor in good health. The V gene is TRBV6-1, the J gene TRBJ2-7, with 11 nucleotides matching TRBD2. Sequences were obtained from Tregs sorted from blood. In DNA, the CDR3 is TGTGCCAGCGGGAATAGCGGGGGGGCCCACGAGCAGTACTTC. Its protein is CASGNSGGAHEQYF.